This entry is about one T cell receptor (beta chain). Its specificity is not known. These data originate in a study of OX40 agonist ivuxolimab in advanced cancers. Study-wide background: Ivuxolimab, an agonistic anti-OX40 (CD134) antibody, was given to patients. Anti-PD-1, anti-PD-L1 or anti-CTLA-4 therapy given earlier was allowed, and approximately 43% had some. Whole-study findings and limits: The average count of expanded clones was higher among CD8+ T cells than among CD4+.

Profiled with immunoSEQ multiplex PCR; TCRdb holds only in-frame clones, not every one. The data show around 81,000 clones, 88% seen once. The sequence was collected from an adult with an advanced solid tumor such as melanoma, head and neck, liver or kidney cancer. The material sequenced was CD4+ or CD8+ T cells sorted from blood, taken in a trial of the OX40 agonist ivuxolimab.

CDR3: CASSLRQGWTMNTEAFF. The CDR3 DNA reads as TGTGCCAGCAGCTTGCGGCAGGGGTGGACGATGAACACTGAAGCTTTCTTT. V is TRBV11-3 and J is TRBJ1-1; a possible D gene is TRBD1 (6 bases). This CDR3 spans 17 amino acids. Trimming removed 3 bases at V and 0 bases at J, with 17 bases between. CDR1 is SGHNT, CDR2 YENEEA, per germline.